Below, 4 T cell receptor beta chains from the same sample are listed, as sequenced in a study of TIL therapy for anti-PD-1-resistant metastatic lung cancer. The sample's time point: pre-treatment sample, taken before nivolumab and TIL therapy. Sequencing used immunoSEQ v3. Sequencing was performed with immunoSEQ multiplex PCR; in TCRdb, only in-frame clones are kept and a portion is missing. The sample has about 60,000 clones, under 75% seen once. The material was blood, obtained at baseline. These receptors were taken from a person between 30 and 79 years old with non-small cell lung cancer.

This chain connects TRBV5-1 to TRBJ2-5; TRBD2 might be the D (6 bases). Trimming took 2 bases from V and 1 from J, leaving 12 bases between them. CDR1 is SGHRS and CDR2 is YFSETQ in the germline V gene. The CDR3 spans 15 residues. The CDR3 spells CASSFRAGRQETQYF. The CDR3 DNA reads as TGCGCCAGCAGCTTCAGAGCGGGCCGCCAAGAGACCCAGTACTTC.

The chain employs TRBV18 and TRBJ1-1, with D perhaps matching TRBD1 (6 bases). Germline CDR1 KGHSH, CDR2 LQKENI. Trimming shortened V by 5 bases and J by 4 bases, and 14 bases separated the two germline ends. This CDR3 contains 14 residues. This CDR3 is CASSSKDSSTEAFF. The CDR3 DNA is TGTGCCAGCTCAAGCAAGGACAGTTCCACTGAAGCTTTCTTT.

This sequence joins TRBV5-8 and TRBJ1-5; maybe TRBD1 (6 bases). The germline V gene has CDR1 SGHTS and CDR2 YDEGEE. With 2 bases removed from V and 0 bases from J, the gap between germline ends came to 9 bases. The CDR3 contains 15 residues. The CDR3 region has the DNA TGTGCCAGCAGCTTACAGGGCTTTAGCAATCAGCCCCAGCATTTT. Protein product: CASSLQGFSNQPQHF. The full variable domain, completed using reference TRBV5-8 and TRBJ1-5, is EAGVTQSPTHLIKTRGQQATLRCSPISGHTSVYWYQQALGLGLQFLLWYDEGEERNRGNFPPRFSGRQFPNYSSELNVNALELEDSALYLCASSLQGFSNQPQHFGDGTRLSIL.

The chain combines TRBV5-1 with TRBJ1-2; the D gene is possibly TRBD1 (5 bases). Trimming took off 4 bases at V and 5 bases at J, with 12 bases between the two ends. Germline values: CDR1 SGHRS, CDR2 YFSETQ. CDR3 length equals 13 residues. The CDR3 nucleotides read TGCGCCAGCAGCGGGGGACGGCATTATGGCTACACCTTC. Translating gives CASSGGRHYGYTF.